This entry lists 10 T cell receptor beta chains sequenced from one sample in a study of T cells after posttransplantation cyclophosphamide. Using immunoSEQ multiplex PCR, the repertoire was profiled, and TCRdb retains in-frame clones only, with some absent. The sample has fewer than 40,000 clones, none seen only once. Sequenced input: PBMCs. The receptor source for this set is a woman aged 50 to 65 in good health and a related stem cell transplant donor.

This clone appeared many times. Written as DNA, the CDR3 is TGTGCAAGTCGCTTAGCCGACAGGGGGCCGAATGAAAAACTGTTTTTT. It yields the protein CASRLADRGPNEKLFF. V and J are TRBV12-2 and TRBJ1-4; the DNA was not compared with TRBD1, the D call given in the table. TRBV12-2 is tagged as a pseudogene. The length of the CDR3 is 16 residues.

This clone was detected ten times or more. The CDR3 sequence: CATVAGNQPQHF. The CDR3 DNA is TGTGCAACGGTGGCGGGCAATCAGCCCCAGCATTTT. The rearrangement joins TRBV19 to TRBJ1-5; D is undetermined. The CDR3 totals 12 residues. CDR1 is LNHDA, CDR2 SQIVND, per germline (reference sequence).

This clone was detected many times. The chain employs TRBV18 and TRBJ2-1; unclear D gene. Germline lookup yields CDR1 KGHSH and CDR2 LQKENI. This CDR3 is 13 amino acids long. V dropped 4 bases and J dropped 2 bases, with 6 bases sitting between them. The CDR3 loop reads CASSLPTYNEQFF. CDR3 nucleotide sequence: TGTGCCAGCTCACTCCCTACCTACAATGAGCAGTTCTTC. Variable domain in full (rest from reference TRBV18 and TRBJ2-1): NAGVMQNPRHLVRRRGQEARLRCSPMKGHSHVYWYRQLPEEGLKFMVYLQKENIIDESGMPKERFSAEFPKEGPSILRIQQVVRGDSAAYFCASSLPTYNEQFFGPGTRLTVL.

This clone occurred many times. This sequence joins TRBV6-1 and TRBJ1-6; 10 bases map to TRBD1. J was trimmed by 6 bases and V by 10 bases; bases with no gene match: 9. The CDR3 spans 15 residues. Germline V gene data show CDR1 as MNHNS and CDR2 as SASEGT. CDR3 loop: CAIFPDRGTNSPLHF. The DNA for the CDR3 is TGTGCCATCTTTCCGGACAGGGGGACTAATTCACCCCTCCACTTT.

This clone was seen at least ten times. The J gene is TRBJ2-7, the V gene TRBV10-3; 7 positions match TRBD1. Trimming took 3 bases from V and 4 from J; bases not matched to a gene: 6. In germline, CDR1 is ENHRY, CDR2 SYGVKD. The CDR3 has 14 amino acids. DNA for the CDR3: TGTGCCATCAGTGAAGAGACAGGGCCATACGAGCAGTACTTC. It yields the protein CAISEETGPYEQYF.

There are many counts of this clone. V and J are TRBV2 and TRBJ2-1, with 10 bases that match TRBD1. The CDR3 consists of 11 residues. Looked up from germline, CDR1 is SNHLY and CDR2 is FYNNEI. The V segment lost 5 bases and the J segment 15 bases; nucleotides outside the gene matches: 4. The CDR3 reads CASSPTGGLFF. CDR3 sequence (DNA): TGTGCCAGCAGTCCGACAGGGGGCCTGTTCTTC.

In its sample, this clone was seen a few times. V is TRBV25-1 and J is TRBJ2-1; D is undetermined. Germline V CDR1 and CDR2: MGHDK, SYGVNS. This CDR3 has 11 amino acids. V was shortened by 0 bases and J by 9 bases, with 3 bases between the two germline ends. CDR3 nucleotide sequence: TGTGCCAGCAGTGAATATATTGAGCAGTTCTTC. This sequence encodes CASSEYIEQFF. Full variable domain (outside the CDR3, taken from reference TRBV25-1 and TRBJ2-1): EADIYQTPRYLVIGTGKKITLECSQTMGHDKMYWYQQDPGMELHLIHYSYGVNSTEKGDLSSESTVSRIRTEHFPLTLESARPSHTSQYLCASSEYIEQFFGPGTRLTVL.

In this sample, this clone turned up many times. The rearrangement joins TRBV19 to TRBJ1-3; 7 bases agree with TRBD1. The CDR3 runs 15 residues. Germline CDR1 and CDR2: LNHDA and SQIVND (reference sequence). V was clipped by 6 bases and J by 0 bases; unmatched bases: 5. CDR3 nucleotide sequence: TGTGCCAGTAGGACGACAGGGAGCTCTGGAAACACCATATATTTT. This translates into CASRTTGSSGNTIYF.

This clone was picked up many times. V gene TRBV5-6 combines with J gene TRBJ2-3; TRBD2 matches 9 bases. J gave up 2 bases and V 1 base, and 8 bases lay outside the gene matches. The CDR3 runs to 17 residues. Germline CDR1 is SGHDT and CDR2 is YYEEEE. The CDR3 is CASSLPGTSQDTDTQYF. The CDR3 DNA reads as TGTGCCAGCAGCTTGCCAGGGACTAGCCAAGACACAGATACGCAGTATTTT.

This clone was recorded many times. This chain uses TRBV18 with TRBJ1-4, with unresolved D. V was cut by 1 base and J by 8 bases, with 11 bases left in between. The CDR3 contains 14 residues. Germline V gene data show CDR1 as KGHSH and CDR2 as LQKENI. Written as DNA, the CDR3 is TGTGCCAGCTCACCACGACCGGAGGTCGAAAAACTGTTTTTT. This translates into CASSPRPEVEKLFF.